Below, 31 T cell receptor beta chains from the same sample are listed, as sequenced in a study of blood T cell repertoires in COVID-19. Sequenced by immunoSEQ multiplex PCR; TCRdb stores in-frame clones only, minus some. The table lists about 58,000 clones, around nine tenths of them singletons. The specimen sequenced was peripheral blood. The source of these receptors is a woman aged 60-70 years with active COVID-19.

The CDR3 bases are TGTGCCAGTAGTATGTTCGCGGGGGGCTCCTACAATGAGCAGTTCTTC. As protein: CASSMFAGGSYNEQFF. The chain carries TRBV19 and TRBJ2-1, with 8 bases fitting TRBD2. The CDR3 is 16 amino acids. CDR1 is LNHDA and CDR2 is SQIVND in the germline V gene (reference sequence). The V gene end was trimmed by 3 bases and the J gene end by 0 bases; junction bases not matched to a gene: 4.

The chain has TRBV12-3 or TRBV12-4 and TRBJ1-2; unclear D gene. V lost 6 bases and J 8 bases, leaving 16 bases between the germline ends. This CDR3 spans 13 amino acids. CDR3: CASRVDYLGGYTF. The CDR3 DNA is TGTGCCAGCAGGGTAGACTACCTGGGAGGCTACACCTTC.

The chain joins TRBV5-6 to TRBJ1-5; D is perhaps TRBD1 (6 bases). Germline-derived CDR1 and CDR2 are SGHDT and YYEEEE. Trimming removed 4 bases from V and 2 bases from J, with 13 bases in between. The CDR3 has 15 amino acids. CDR3: CASSPAGGGNQPQHF. Here the CDR3 DNA reads TGTGCCAGCAGCCCGGCGGGGGGCGGCAATCAGCCCCAGCATTTT. Filled out from reference TRBV5-6 and TRBJ1-5, the complete variable domain reads DAGVTQSPTHLIKTRGQQVTLRCSPKSGHDTVSWYQQALGQGPQFIFQYYEEEERQRGNFPDRFSGHQFPNYSSELNVNALLLGDSALYLCASSPAGGGNQPQHFGDGTRLSIL.

The rearrangement links TRBV19 to TRBJ2-3, with TRBD1 as a possible D gene (6 bases). V was clipped by 3 bases and J by 0 bases, with 13 bases between them. Germline V lookup: CDR1 LNHDA, CDR2 SQIVND (reference sequence). The CDR3 totals 16 residues. The DNA for the CDR3 is TGTGCCAGTAGTATTGGGGGCCCTTCTAGCACAGATACGCAGTATTTT. Its translation is CASSIGGPSSTDTQYF.

This chain links TRBV27 with TRBJ2-1; 7 nucleotides agree with TRBD2. The V gene end was trimmed by 1 base and the J gene end by 7 bases; junction bases not matched to a gene: 4. CDR1 is MNHEY, CDR2 SMNVEV, per germline (reference sequence). The CDR3 extends over 14 amino acids. As DNA, the CDR3 is TGTGCCAGCAGTTTATGGTCCGGGGGGAATGAGCAGTTCTTC. Amino acid sequence: CASSLWSGGNEQFF.

The chain carries TRBV5-4 and TRBJ2-7, with D tentatively TRBD1 (6 bases). V was cut by 0 bases and J by 3 bases, with 13 bases left in between. Germline lookup yields CDR1 SGHNT and CDR2 YYREEE (reference sequence). This CDR3 has 15 residues. The CDR3 coding sequence is TGTGCCAGCAGCTTGGATGACAGGAGGATCTACGAGCAGTACTTC. Its translation: CASSLDDRRIYEQYF.

The rearrangement uses TRBV19 and TRBJ1-5; maybe TRBD1 (6 bases). Looked up from germline, CDR1 is LNHDA and CDR2 is SQIVND (reference sequence). The CDR3 is 17 residues long. The V gene lost 0 bases and the J gene lost 7 bases, with 19 bases spanning the gap. The CDR3 protein is CASSIDQAGVLPQPQHF. The DNA of the CDR3 is TGTGCCAGTAGTATAGATCAGGCAGGGGTCCTCCCGCAGCCCCAGCATTTT.

This clone was seen just once. The rearrangement links TRBV5-1 to TRBJ2-7, with D perhaps matching TRBD1 (5 bases). Trimming stripped 1 base from V and 7 bases from J, with 12 bases between. The length of the CDR3 is 13 residues. Germline V gene lookup returns CDR1 SGHRS and CDR2 YFSETQ. CDR3 amino acids: CASSLTRVGEQYF. The CDR3 coding sequence is TGCGCCAGCAGCTTGACCAGGGTGGGGGAGCAGTACTTC. Filled out from reference TRBV5-1 and TRBJ2-7, the complete variable domain reads KAGVTQTPRYLIKTRGQQVTLSCSPISGHRSVSWYQQTPGQGLQFLFEYFSETQRNKGNFPGRFSGRQFSNSRSEMNVSTLELGDSALYLCASSLTRVGEQYFGPGTRLTVT.

The chain recombines TRBV2 with TRBJ2-7, with 9 nucleotides matching TRBD1. The junction had 5 bases not matched to a gene; V was cut back by 5 bases and J by 0 bases. The CDR3 is made up of 15 amino acids. Germline V gives CDR1 SNHLY, CDR2 FYNNEI. The CDR3 nucleotides are TGTGCCAGCAGTAAAACAGGGGGCACCTCCTACGAGCAGTACTTC. This encodes CASSKTGGTSYEQYF.

The V and J genes are TRBV6-5 and TRBJ2-4; TRBD2 agrees at 10 bases. V shed 8 bases, J shed 6 bases, and the junction held 4 bases outside the gene matches. Germline V gives CDR1 MNHEY, CDR2 SVGAGI. There are 13 residues in the CDR3. CDR3 nucleotides: TGTGCCAGCGGGACTAGCGCCCTAAACATTCAGTACTTC. Protein product: CASGTSALNIQYF.

The V and J genes are TRBV5-8 and TRBJ1-4; D perhaps matches TRBD1 (6 bases). V lost 3 bases and J 4 bases, leaving 13 bases between the germline ends. Germline V gene sequence: CDR1 SGHTS, CDR2 YDEGEE. The CDR3 loop spans 15 amino acids. CDR3 nucleotide sequence: TGTGCCAGCAGCTCCCGGGGGGGCGGTAATGAAAAACTGTTTTTT. It specifies CASSSRGGGNEKLFF.

This clone was observed a single time. V and J are TRBV7-3 and TRBJ2-2, with D tentatively TRBD1 (5 bases). CDR3 length equals 14 residues. The V end lost 5 bases, the J end lost 3 bases, and 10 bases lay between the germline ends. CDR1 and CDR2 (germline): SGHTA, FQGTGA. The CDR3 loop reads CASSLGHYTGELFF. CDR3 in DNA: TGTGCCAGCAGCCTCGGACACTACACCGGGGAGCTGTTTTTT.

The J gene is TRBJ2-5, the V gene TRBV9; 15 nucleotides match TRBD2. This CDR3 contains 17 residues. Unmatched junction bases numbered 2, after V lost 0 bases and J lost 2 bases. Germline assignment: CDR1 SGDLS and CDR2 YYNGEE. CDR3 bases: TGTGCCAGCAGCGTAGCCGGACTAGCGGGGGGGCAAGAGACCCAGTACTTC. This codes for CASSVAGLAGGQETQYF.

The rearrangement links TRBV2 to TRBJ2-3, with 13 bases lining up with TRBD2. J lost 5 bases, V lost 5 bases, and 7 bases had no gene match. This CDR3 comprises 16 residues. In germline, CDR1 is SNHLY, CDR2 FYNNEI. The CDR3 spells CASSYTSGGAEDTQYF. CDR3 DNA: TGTGCCAGCAGTTACACTAGCGGGGGGGCCGAAGATACGCAGTATTTT.

The CDR3 loop is CASKGGLEKLFF. CDR3 DNA sequence: TGTGCCTCGAAGGGAGGTCTTGAAAAACTGTTTTTT. V and J are TRBV12-3 or TRBV12-4 and TRBJ1-4; no reliable D call. CDR3 length: 12 residues. The ends were cut back, 11 bases at V and 7 bases at J, with 14 bases in the middle.

The chain employs TRBV5-1 and TRBJ1-5; D possibly corresponds to TRBD1 (5 bases). The ends were cut back, 4 bases at V and 3 bases at J, with 11 bases in the middle. Germline V gives CDR1 SGHRS, CDR2 YFSETQ. This CDR3 spans 14 amino acids. In DNA form, the CDR3 reads TGCGCCAGCAGCGCCGACAGCCCCAATCAGCCCCAGCATTTT. As protein: CASSADSPNQPQHF.

The rearrangement uses TRBV18 and TRBJ1-3; no clear D gene. V was shortened by 3 bases and J by 0 bases, with 15 bases between the two germline ends. CDR1 and CDR2 from the germline V gene are KGHSH and LQKENI. CDR3 size: 17 residues. The CDR3 reads CASSPPTKTRSGNTIYF. The CDR3 DNA reads TGTGCCAGCTCACCGCCGACGAAGACACGCTCTGGAAACACCATATATTTT. The whole variable domain, remainder taken from reference TRBV18 and TRBJ1-3, is NAGVMQNPRHLVRRRGQEARLRCSPMKGHSHVYWYRQLPEEGLKFMVYLQKENIIDESGMPKERFSAEFPKEGPSILRIQQVVRGDSAAYFCASSPPTKTRSGNTIYFGEGSWLTVV.

The gene calls are TRBV14 and TRBJ1-5; D is perhaps TRBD1 (6 bases). The CDR3 is 14 residues long. Germline-derived CDR1 and CDR2 are SGHDN and FVKESK. V lost 5 bases and J lost 6, with 14 bases in between. CDR3 sequence (DNA): TGTGCCAGCAGCTCTCAGGGGAGGGGTCAGCCCCAGCATTTT. Protein sequence: CASSSQGRGQPQHF.

This clone was observed once. V and J are TRBV4-2 and TRBJ2-3; the D gene is possibly TRBD1 (5 bases). The CDR3 sequence is 14 residues long. Germline CDR1 reads LGHNA; CDR2 reads YNFKEQ. The V and J ends lost 1 base and 6 bases respectively, with 11 bases between them. The DNA of the CDR3 is TGTGCCAGCAGCCAAGTTTTGGGGCCCGATACGCAGTATTTT. This codes for CASSQVLGPDTQYF.

The CDR3 nucleotides read TGTGCCAGCAGCTTAAATGCGGGGGGGCAGGAGACCCAGTACTTC. Encoded protein: CASSLNAGGQETQYF. The V and J genes are TRBV7-3 and TRBJ2-5, with 9 nucleotides matching TRBD2. The J segment lost 5 bases and the V segment lost 1 base, leaving 5 bases of the junction unmatched. The germline gives CDR1 SGHTA, CDR2 FQGTGA. The CDR3 extends over 15 amino acids.

The V call is TRBV28, the J call TRBJ1-1; 11 nucleotides line up with TRBD1. V shed 6 bases, J shed 1 base, and the junction held 7 bases outside the gene matches. CDR1 and CDR2 (germline): MDHEN, SYDVKM. This CDR3 region has 16 residues. In nucleotides, the CDR3 is TGTGCCAGCAGCCGGACAGGGGGCAGGGGGAACACTGAAGCTTTCTTT. It yields the protein CASSRTGGRGNTEAFF. The variable domain in full, with the rest retrieved from reference TRBV28 and TRBJ1-1, is DVKVTQSSRYLVKRTGEKVFLECVQDMDHENMFWYRQDPGLGLRLIYFSYDVKMKEKGDIPEGYSVSREKKERFSLILESASTNQTSMYLCASSRTGGRGNTEAFFGQGTRLTVV.

The genes are TRBV4-1 and TRBJ1-2; D is undetermined. Germline V gives CDR1 MGHRA, CDR2 YSYEKL. There are 16 residues in the CDR3. V shed 2 bases and J shed 5 bases, with 18 bases lying between them. Here the CDR3 reads CASSQPGRELRYGYTF. CDR3 DNA: TGCGCCAGCAGCCAACCCGGACGGGAACTTCGTTATGGCTACACCTTC.

This chain joins TRBV5-6 and TRBJ2-2, with 7 bases lining up with TRBD1. J was trimmed by 3 bases and V by 2 bases; bases with no gene match: 4. The CDR3 has 15 residues. Per the germline V gene, CDR1 is SGHDT and CDR2 is YYEEEE. The CDR3 region is CASSLTGDDTGELFF. The CDR3 DNA reads as TGTGCCAGCAGCTTAACAGGGGATGACACCGGGGAGCTGTTTTTT.

V and J are TRBV6-5 and TRBJ1-3; TRBD1 might be the D (6 bases). V was shortened by 0 bases and J by 2 bases, with 11 bases between the two germline ends. From germline, CDR1 is MNHEY and CDR2 SVGAGI. This CDR3 is built from 16 residues. The CDR3 here is CASSYSRTVPGNTIYF. CDR3 DNA: TGTGCCAGCAGTTACTCACGGACAGTGCCTGGAAACACCATATATTTT.

The rearrangement uses TRBV3-1 (or the pseudogene TRBV3-2) and TRBJ1-1, with D perhaps TRBD1 (6 bases). V was clipped by 3 bases and J by 1 base, with 9 bases between them. Germline V lookup: CDR1 LGHDT, CDR2 YNNKEL (reference sequence). The CDR3 spans 14 residues. CDR3 nucleotides: TGTGCCAGCAGCCATCCACAGGGGAACACTGAAGCTTTCTTT. Translation: CASSHPQGNTEAFF.

This clone was detected only a few times. CDR3 residues: CASSESMSSNQPQHF. The CDR3 DNA sequence: TGTGCCAGCAGTGAATCTATGTCCAGCAATCAGCCCCAGCATTTT. V gene TRBV6-1 combines with J gene TRBJ1-5; no definite D call. V was shortened by 2 bases and J by 1 base, with 9 bases between the two germline ends. The CDR3 length is 15 residues. Germline CDR1 and CDR2: MNHNS and SASEGT.

The DNA of the CDR3 is TGTGCCAGCTCGGCAGGGAGGGACTCTGGAAACACCATATATTTT. Translating it yields CASSAGRDSGNTIYF. The rearrangement joins TRBV18 to TRBJ1-3; a possible D gene is TRBD1 (5 bases). This CDR3 spans 15 amino acids. The germline CDR1 and CDR2 sequences are KGHSH and LQKENI. V lost 6 bases to trimming and J lost 0 bases, with 12 bases between them.

The rearrangement joins TRBV29-1 to TRBJ2-7; 15 bases map to TRBD2. With V trimmed by 7 bases and J by 3 bases, 7 bases remained unmatched. There are 15 residues in the CDR3. Germline loops: CDR1 SQVTM, CDR2 ANQGSEA. The CDR3 coding sequence is TGCAGCGCTATTACGGGACTAGCGGGGGGCTACGAGCAGTACTTC. Translation gives CSAITGLAGGYEQYF.

V usage is TRBV30 and J usage is TRBJ1-2; 7 bases map to TRBD1. The trim removed 4 bases at V and 6 bases at J, leaving 5 bases unmatched. This CDR3 is built from 12 residues. Looked up from germline, CDR1 is GTSNPN and CDR2 is SVGIG (reference sequence). CDR3 loop: CAWTTGYNGYTF. CDR3 sequence (DNA): TGTGCCTGGACGACAGGGTATAATGGCTACACCTTC. The full variable domain, its missing parts supplied by reference TRBV30 and TRBJ1-2, is SQTIHQWPATLVQPVGSPLSLECTVEGTSNPNLYWYRQAAGRGLQLLFYSVGIGQISSEVPQNLSASRPQDRQFILSSKKLLLSDSGFYLCAWTTGYNGYTFGSGTRLTVV.

This chain connects TRBV7-2 to TRBJ1-1; D is possibly TRBD1 (5 bases). Germline loops: CDR1 SGHTA, CDR2 FQGNSA. The CDR3 runs 15 residues. The V end was cut by 1 base, the J end by 4 bases, with 13 bases between. In DNA form, the CDR3 reads TGTGCCAGCAGCTTAGTAGGGACTAGGGGCACTGAAGCTTTCTTT. Its protein product is CASSLVGTRGTEAFF.

The chain has TRBV5-1 and TRBJ1-3; the D gene is possibly TRBD1 (5 bases). There are 17 residues in the CDR3. V dropped 5 bases and J dropped 0 bases, with 18 bases sitting between them. The germline gives CDR1 SGHRS, CDR2 YFSETQ. CDR3 coding DNA: TGCGCCAGCAGTTTAGGCCTTACCGGACACTCTGGAAACACCATATATTTT. Translation: CASSLGLTGHSGNTIYF. The whole variable domain, filled in from reference TRBV5-1 and TRBJ1-3, reads KAGVTQTPRYLIKTRGQQVTLSCSPISGHRSVSWYQQTPGQGLQFLFEYFSETQRNKGNFPGRFSGRQFSNSRSEMNVSTLELGDSALYLCASSLGLTGHSGNTIYFGEGSWLTVV.